This T cell receptor beta chain was documented in a study of T cell changes during pregnancy in multiple sclerosis. The repertoire was sequenced with immunoSEQ multiplex PCR; TCRdb's copy has only in-frame clones and lacks some. The sample shows 70,000 to 100,000 clones, around 90% of them seen only once. V shed 7 bases and J shed 12 bases, with 15 bases lying between them. There are 12 residues in the CDR3. The V gene's germline CDR1 is MNHEY and CDR2 SMNVEV (reference sequence). This TCR derives from a female donor with multiple sclerosis, enrolled in a pregnancy study. This chain connects TRBV27 to TRBJ1-4; tentatively, D is TRBD1 (5 bases). The source was peripheral blood, collected in the first trimester of pregnancy. CDR3 region: CASKKGAGQLFF. In nucleotides, the CDR3 is TGTGCCAGCAAGAAAGGGGCAGGTCAACTGTTTTTT.